Below, 10 T cell receptor beta chains from the same sample are listed, as sequenced in a study of blood T cell repertoires in COVID-19. Assay used: immunoSEQ multiplex PCR; TCRdb lists only in-frame clones, some missing. The sample comprises 200,000 to 250,000 clones, roughly 77% of which are singletons, and nearly 9.5% rests with the top ten. The sequencing input was PBMCs or T cells enriched from blood (not recorded which). The receptors come from a man aged 35-49 years who had recovered from COVID-19.

This clone came up a few times. The rearrangement uses TRBV19 and TRBJ1-4; D possibly corresponds to TRBD1 (6 bases). Germline-derived CDR1 and CDR2 are LNHDA and SQIVND (reference sequence). The CDR3 contains 13 residues. V was cut by 6 bases and J by 6 bases, with 11 bases left in between. The CDR3 loop is CASSRGPYEKLFF. The DNA of the CDR3 is TGTGCCAGTAGCAGGGGACCATATGAAAAACTGTTTTTT. Combining the CDR3 with reference TRBV19 and TRBJ1-4 gives the whole variable domain DGGITQSPKYLFRKEGQNVTLSCEQNLNHDAMYWYRQDPGQGLRLIYYSQIVNDFQKGDIAEGYSVSREKKESFPLTVTSAQKNPTAFYLCASSRGPYEKLFFGSGTQLSVL.

The rearrangement links TRBV28 to TRBJ1-1; 10 bases are shared with TRBD1. Germline assignment: CDR1 MDHEN and CDR2 SYDVKM. This CDR3 region has 16 residues. With 5 bases clipped from V and 1 base from J, the junction kept 7 bases outside the gene matches. The CDR3 loop reads CASSPTGGQGNTEAFF. DNA for the CDR3: TGTGCCAGCAGTCCGACAGGGGGCCAGGGGAACACTGAAGCTTTCTTT.

The V gene is TRBV10-3, the J gene TRBJ2-3; D perhaps matches TRBD2 (7 bases). CDR3 size: 12 residues. Germline V gene lookup returns CDR1 ENHRY and CDR2 SYGVKD. CDR3 in DNA: TGTGGTACAGGGACTAACACAGATACGCAGTATTTT. Protein sequence: CGTGTNTDTQYF.

This clone was counted between two and nine times. The chain is built from TRBV6-5 and TRBJ2-5; 11 bases are shared with TRBD2. With 10 bases clipped from V and 5 bases from J, the junction kept 12 bases outside the gene matches. In germline, CDR1 is MNHEY, CDR2 SVGAGI. The CDR3 consists of 15 residues. The CDR3 nucleotides read TGTGCCACCGGTACTAGCGGGAGCCCCCGGGAGACCCAGTACTTC. As protein: CATGTSGSPRETQYF.

The J gene is TRBJ2-7, the V gene TRBV28, with D maybe TRBD2 (5 bases). Germline loops: CDR1 MDHEN, CDR2 SYDVKM. The V end was cut by 3 bases, the J end by 0 bases, with 15 bases between. The CDR3 totals 16 residues. The CDR3 loop reads CASSFPRTRTSYEQYF. The CDR3 nucleotides are TGTGCCAGCAGTTTCCCCCGGACTCGAACCTCCTACGAGCAGTACTTC.

The V call is TRBV18, the J call TRBJ2-7, with 9 bases identical to TRBD1. The CDR3 totals 14 residues. Looked up from germline, CDR1 is KGHSH and CDR2 is LQKENI. The V segment lost 6 bases and the J segment 2 bases; nucleotides outside the gene matches: 5. CDR3 in DNA: TGTGCCAGCTCTCCAGACAGGGGGGCCTACGAGCAGTACTTC. Translated: CASSPDRGAYEQYF.

The CDR3 DNA follows: TGTGCCAGCAGTGCGCCGGGACAGCACTTATCAAACACTGAAGCTTTCTTT. Protein: CASSAPGQHLSNTEAFF. The J gene is TRBJ1-1, the V gene TRBV9, with 7 bases fitting TRBD1. Trimming took 5 bases from V and 2 from J; bases not matched to a gene: 15. CDR1 and CDR2 from the germline V gene are SGDLS and YYNGEE. CDR3 size: 17 residues.

The chain couples TRBV5-1 to TRBJ2-1; TRBD1 is a possible D gene (6 bases). This CDR3 spans 13 amino acids. Germline V gene sequence: CDR1 SGHRS, CDR2 YFSETQ. The ends were cut back, 7 bases at V and 8 bases at J, with 16 bases in the middle. CDR3 in amino acids: CASGMPGVDEQFF. The CDR3 nucleotides are TGCGCCAGCGGCATGCCAGGGGTCGATGAGCAGTTCTTC.

This clone appeared once. The CDR3 coding sequence is TGTGCCAGCAGCCTAAGCAGGGTAGTCGAGCAGTTCTTC. Its protein is CASSLSRVVEQFF. The chain employs TRBV3-1 (or the pseudogene TRBV3-2) and TRBJ2-1, with a tentative D call TRBD1 (5 bases). Trimming removed 4 bases from V and 10 bases from J, with 14 bases in between. This CDR3 is built from 13 residues. Germline V gives CDR1 LGHDT, CDR2 YNNKEL (reference sequence).

V is TRBV7-9 and J is TRBJ2-3, with TRBD2 matching 10 bases. CDR3 length: 14 residues. V lost 5 bases to trimming and J lost 7 bases; unmatched junction nucleotides: 6. Germline V gene sequence: CDR1 SEHNR, CDR2 FQNEAQ (reference sequence). CDR3 sequence reads: CASSPGTSANTQYF. DNA for the CDR3: TGTGCCAGCAGCCCCGGGACTAGCGCCAATACGCAGTATTTT.